This is a list of T cell receptor beta chains from one sample in a study of cytomegalovirus exposure and HLA in healthy donors. The data were produced by immunoSEQ multiplex PCR, yet TCRdb's version contains in-frame clones alone and is incomplete. Of more than 110,000 clones in the sample, about 80% were seen once. Sequenced sample: PBMCs. The receptors come from a man aged 30 to 45 in good health and CMV-seropositive. Both conserved end residues are part of each CDR3. The D gene is left open where the match is weak. The size field is filled for only some rows; it gives once, few, many or a size class.

NA | TRBJ2-1 | TRBD2 | TRBV28 | TGTGCCAGCAGAAAAGCGGGAGCAGCCTACAATGAGCAGTTCTTC | CASRKAGAAYNEQFF
NA | TRBJ2-7 | TRBD1 | TRBV6-5 | TGTGCCAGCAGTCGGACAGGGAAGAGCTCCGAGCAGTACTTC | CASSRTGKSSEQYF
NA | TRBJ1-5 | NA | TRBV28 | TGTGCCACCTGGGGGGAGGGGCCTCAGCCCCAGCATTTT | CATWGEGPQPQHF
once | TRBJ2-7 | NA | TRBV4-2 | TGTGCCAGCAGCCAAGAGTTAGCTACCCATACCTACGAGCAGTACTTC | CASSQELATHTYEQYF
NA | TRBJ2-3 | TRBD1 | TRBV28 | TGTGCCAGCAGTCTGGGACAGGGTGTCGCAGATACGCAGTATTTT | CASSLGQGVADTQYF
NA | TRBJ2-7 | TRBD1 | TRBV19 | TGTGCCAGTAGTATAGAGGACAGGGTGGGCGAGCAGTACTTC | CASSIEDRVGEQYF
once | TRBJ2-3 | NA | TRBV25-1 | TGTGCCAGCAGTGAATATGTGGGGAGTACGCAGTATTTT | CASSEYVGSTQYF
NA | TRBJ2-6 | TRBD1 | TRBV5-6 | TGTGCCAGCAGCTGGGACAGTTTTGGGGCCAACGTCCTGACTTTC | CASSWDSFGANVLTF
NA | TRBJ2-3 | TRBD2 | TRBV2 | TGTGCCAGCAGTAGATTAGCGGGAGGCGCAGATACGCAGTATTTT | CASSRLAGGADTQYF
few | TRBJ1-6 | TRBD1 | TRBV5-6 | TGTGCCAGCAGCCTCGGGACAGCAGATTCACCCCTCCACTTT | CASSLGTADSPLHF